These 6 T cell receptor beta chains were all obtained from the same sample, sequenced in a study of graft-versus-host responses after intestinal transplantation. To release intraepithelial and lamina propria lymphocytes, the graft tissue was processed. Repertoires were generated with immunoSEQ multiplex PCR, while TCRdb's copy carries only in-frame clones and drops some. The table records around 7,400 clones, more than 60% of them present only once. Material: ileum tissue, obtained approximately 35 weeks after intestinal transplantation. Receptors were obtained from a human patient who received an intestinal transplant, so some T cells may come from the graft donor.

This clone has a handful of counts. The gene calls are TRBV4-3 and TRBJ1-6; D may be TRBD1 (6 bases). This CDR3 contains 15 residues. Germline CDR1 and CDR2: LGHNA and YSLEER. V lost 3 bases, J lost 5 bases, and 11 bases lay in between. Here the CDR3 DNA reads TGCGCCAGCAGCCAGGATACAGGGAATAATTCACCCCTCCACTTT. Protein sequence: CASSQDTGNNSPLHF.

This chain joins TRBV7-9 and TRBJ2-7, with D maybe TRBD1 (6 bases). CDR3 size: 14 residues. CDR1 is SEHNR, CDR2 FQNEAQ, per germline (reference sequence). V was clipped by 1 base and J by 7 bases, with 14 bases between them. CDR3: CASSLGGGLVEQYV. The CDR3 nucleotides are TGTGCCAGCAGCTTAGGTGGGGGCCTGGTTGAGCAGTACGTC.

The rearrangement joins TRBV28 to TRBJ1-2; possible D gene TRBD1, 6 bases. V was pared by 2 bases and J by 8 bases, with 12 bases between. Per germline, CDR1 MDHEN and CDR2 SYDVKM. The CDR3 has 13 residues. The CDR3, as DNA: TGTGCCAGCAGTTTAGGGGCAGGGGAGGGCTACACCTTC. Amino acids: CASSLGAGEGYTF.

The genes are TRBV2 and TRBJ2-1, with 9 bases aligning to TRBD2. The CDR3 extends over 17 amino acids. From germline, CDR1 is SNHLY and CDR2 FYNNEI. Trimming at V came to 2 bases and at J to 4 bases, leaving 9 bases not matched to a gene. The CDR3 coding sequence is TGTGCCAGCAGTGAATCGGCGATGCGGGGGGGTTACAATGAGCAGTTCTTC. Protein: CASSESAMRGGYNEQFF.

This chain connects TRBV28 to TRBJ2-1; TRBD2 agrees at 10 bases. J lost 1 base, V lost 6 bases, and 15 bases had no gene match. This CDR3 comprises 19 residues. Germline V gene data show CDR1 as MDHEN and CDR2 as SYDVKM. The DNA for the CDR3 is TGTGCCAGCAGACCCACCCCTAGCGGGGGCTATACTTCCTACAATGAGCAGTTCTTC. Translation: CASRPTPSGGYTSYNEQFF.

V usage is TRBV6-1 and J usage is TRBJ1-6; 8 bases fit TRBD1. The CDR3 loop spans 16 amino acids. V gave up 0 bases and J gave up 10 bases; unmatched junction bases: 8. Germline CDR1 is MNHNS and CDR2 is SASEGT. For the CDR3, the DNA is TGTGCCAGCAGTGAAGCGATTGGGGCAGGGGGCTCACCCCTCCACTTT. Protein sequence: CASSEAIGAGGSPLHF.